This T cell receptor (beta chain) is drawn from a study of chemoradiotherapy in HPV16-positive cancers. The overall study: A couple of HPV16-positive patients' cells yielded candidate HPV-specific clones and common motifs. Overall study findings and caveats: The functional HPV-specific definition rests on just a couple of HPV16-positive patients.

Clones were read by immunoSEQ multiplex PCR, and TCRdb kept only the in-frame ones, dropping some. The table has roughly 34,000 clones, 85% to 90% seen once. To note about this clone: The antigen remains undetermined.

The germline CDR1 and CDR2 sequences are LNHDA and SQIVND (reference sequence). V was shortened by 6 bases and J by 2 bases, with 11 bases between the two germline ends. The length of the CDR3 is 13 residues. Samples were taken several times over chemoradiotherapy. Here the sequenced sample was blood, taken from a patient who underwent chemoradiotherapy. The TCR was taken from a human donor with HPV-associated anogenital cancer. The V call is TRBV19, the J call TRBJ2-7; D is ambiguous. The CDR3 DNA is TGTGCCAGTAGGAACCCGGGTACCTACGAGCAGTACTTC. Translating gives CASRNPGTYEQYF.